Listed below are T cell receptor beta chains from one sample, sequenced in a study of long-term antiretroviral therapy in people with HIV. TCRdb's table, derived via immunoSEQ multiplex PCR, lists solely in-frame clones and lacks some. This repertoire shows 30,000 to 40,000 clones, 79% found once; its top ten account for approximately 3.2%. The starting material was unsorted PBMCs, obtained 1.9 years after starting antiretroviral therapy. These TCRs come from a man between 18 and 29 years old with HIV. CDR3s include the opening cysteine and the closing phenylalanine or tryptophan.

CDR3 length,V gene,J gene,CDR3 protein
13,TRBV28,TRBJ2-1,CASGERSHNEQFF
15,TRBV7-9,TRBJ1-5,CASSFWGAGNQPQHF
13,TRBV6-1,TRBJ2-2,CASLPVDTGELFF
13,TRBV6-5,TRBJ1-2,CASRLQGRGGYTF
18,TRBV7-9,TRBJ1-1,CASSPPSGTGPLFTEAFF
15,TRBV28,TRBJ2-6,CASSSISSGANVLTF
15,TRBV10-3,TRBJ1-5,CATDTGDGSNQPQHF
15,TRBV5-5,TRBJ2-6,CASSLVGSGANVLTF
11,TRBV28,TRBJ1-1,CASSFLGGAFF
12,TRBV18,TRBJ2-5,CASSPGSETQYF
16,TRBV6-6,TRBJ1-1,CASSRFTGLENTEAFF
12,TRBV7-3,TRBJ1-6,CASSFKEGPLHF
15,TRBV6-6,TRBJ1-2,CASSTSGATNYGYTF
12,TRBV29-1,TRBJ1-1,CSVKGTNTEAFF
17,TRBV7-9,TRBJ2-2,CASSSTLGQANTGELFF
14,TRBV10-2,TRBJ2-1,CASRSPGAYNEQFF
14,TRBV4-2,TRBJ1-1,CASSPRPGSTEAFF
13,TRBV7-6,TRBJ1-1,CASSLSRGTEAFF
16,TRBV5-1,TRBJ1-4,CASSLRGEGTNEKLFF
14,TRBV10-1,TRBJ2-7,CASSESPGAYEQYF
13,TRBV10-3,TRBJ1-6,CAISETNNSPLHF
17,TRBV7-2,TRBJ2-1,CASSLRPAGQSYNEQFF
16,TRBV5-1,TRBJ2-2,CASSLIRQGGTGELFF
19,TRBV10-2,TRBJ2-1,CASSARGLAVLSSYNEQFF
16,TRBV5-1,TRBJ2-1,CASSLANGGGAREQFF
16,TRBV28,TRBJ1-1,CASSSPGTGVGTEAFF
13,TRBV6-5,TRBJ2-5,CASSYDVQETQYF
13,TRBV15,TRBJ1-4,CATSRSRGEKLFF
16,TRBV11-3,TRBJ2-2,CASSWRTGPNAGELFF
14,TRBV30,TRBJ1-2,CAWIFGGGRRGYTF
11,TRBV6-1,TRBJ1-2,CASSEWGGYTF
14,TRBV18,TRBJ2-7,CASSPRFSPYEQYF
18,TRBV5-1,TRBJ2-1,CASSLNGAGGDPYNEQFF
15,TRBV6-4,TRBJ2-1,CASSDSSGANNEQFF
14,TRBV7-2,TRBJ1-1,CASSLGVGLSEAFF
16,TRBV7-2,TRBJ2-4,CASSLGPTSYQNIQYF
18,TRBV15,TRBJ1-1,CATSRGGLRGGMNTEAFF
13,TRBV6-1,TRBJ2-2,CASSEGDTGELFF
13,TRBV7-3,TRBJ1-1,CASSLGGDTEAFF
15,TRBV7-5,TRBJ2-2,CARSPPGGREQELFF
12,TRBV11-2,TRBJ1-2,CASSSDGYGYTF
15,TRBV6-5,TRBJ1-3,CASSLDRGSGNTIYF
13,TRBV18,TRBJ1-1,CASSQTANTEAFF
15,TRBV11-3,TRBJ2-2,CASSLGRANTGELFF
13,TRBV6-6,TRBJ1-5,CASSPNGDQPQHF
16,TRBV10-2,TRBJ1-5,CASSESSGRGRRPQHF
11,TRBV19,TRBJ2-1,CASRYHNEQFF
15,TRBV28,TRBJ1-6,CASRVGSPGGSPLHF
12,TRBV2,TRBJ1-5,CASSVGDQPQHF